These 22 T cell receptor beta chains were sequenced from one sample in a study of a mutant IDH1 vaccine in newly diagnosed glioma. No antigen has been identified for these receptors. The time point here: week 35, safety follow-up. Each vaccine dose was 300 ug of mutant IDH1 20-mer peptide, with topical imiquimod. TCRdb's table, derived via immunoSEQ multiplex PCR, lists solely in-frame clones and lacks some. The data contain approximately 62,000 clones, around four fifths of them singletons. Here the sequenced sample was PBMCs, taken from a glioma patient whose treatment included an IDH1 peptide vaccine. These receptors originate from a man aged 25-40 years with glioma.

The chain carries TRBV10-3 and TRBJ2-3; the D gene is possibly TRBD1 (6 bases). Germline values: CDR1 ENHRY, CDR2 SYGVKD. CDR3 length equals 18 residues. The V end was cut by 0 bases, the J end by 2 bases, with 18 bases between. The CDR3 bases are TGTGCCATCAGTGAGTCCTCGGACAGTTCAGGCTTCACAGATACGCAGTATTTT. The encoded protein is CAISESSDSSGFTDTQYF.

This clone was detected only once. In DNA, the CDR3 is TGTGCCAGCAGCACAACCGGACTAGCGGGGGTAGATACGCAGTATTTT. Its translation is CASSTTGLAGVDTQYF. This rearrangement joins TRBV9 to TRBJ2-3, with 13 positions matching TRBD2. J gave up 5 bases and V 4 bases, and 7 bases lay outside the gene matches. The CDR3 extends over 16 amino acids. Germline V gene lookup returns CDR1 SGDLS and CDR2 YYNGEE.

The V and J genes are TRBV5-4 and TRBJ2-2, with D tentatively TRBD2 (5 bases). Trimming took off 1 base at V and 6 bases at J, with 10 bases between the two ends. This CDR3 is built from 14 residues. The germline CDR1 and CDR2 sequences are SGHNT and YYREEE (reference sequence). This CDR3 is CASSLRRAPGELFF. In DNA, the CDR3 is TGTGCCAGCAGCTTGCGGCGGGCGCCCGGGGAGCTGTTTTTT.

This chain joins TRBV4-1 and TRBJ2-1; 7 bases match TRBD2. Germline CDR1 and CDR2: MGHRA and YSYEKL. Losses at the gene ends were 0 bases for V and 8 bases for J; bases not matched to a gene: 7. CDR3 length: 15 residues. In DNA form, the CDR3 reads TGCGCCAGCAGCCAAGAGGTTGGGGGGGTCGATGAGCAGTTCTTC. It codes for CASSQEVGGVDEQFF.

This chain joins TRBV19 and TRBJ2-6; 8 nucleotides line up with TRBD1. V gave up 6 bases and J gave up 0 bases; unmatched junction bases: 4. Looked up from germline, CDR1 is LNHDA and CDR2 is SQIVND (reference sequence). CDR3 size: 16 residues. CDR3 amino acids: CASRTGADSGANVLTF. CDR3 nucleotide sequence: TGTGCCAGTAGGACAGGGGCCGACTCTGGGGCCAACGTCCTGACTTTC.

The rearrangement links TRBV13 to TRBJ1-2; 11 nucleotides agree with TRBD1. The CDR3 extends over 16 amino acids. CDR1 is PRHDT, CDR2 FYEKMQ, per germline (reference sequence). V shed 4 bases and J 0 bases; nucleotides not matched to a gene: 4. CDR3 sequence (DNA): TGTGCCAGCAGCTCACCGGGACAGGGGGCTAACTATGGCTACACCTTC. It encodes CASSSPGQGANYGYTF.

The rearrangement uses TRBV30 and TRBJ1-5; D gene unclear. V lost 0 bases and J 2 bases, leaving 17 bases between the germline ends. Germline-derived CDR1 and CDR2 are GTSNPN and SVGIG (reference sequence). CDR3 length: 17 amino acids. The CDR3 DNA reads TGTGCCTGGAGTGTGTGGGTTGGTCATGGGGGCAATCAGCCCCAGCATTTT. Protein sequence: CAWSVWVGHGGNQPQHF.

This chain links TRBV7-7 with TRBJ1-2; D may be TRBD1 (5 bases). The germline gives CDR1 SSHAT, CDR2 FNYEAQ (reference sequence). The ends were cut back, 5 bases at V and 7 bases at J, with 17 bases in the middle. The CDR3 is 14 amino acids. CDR3 sequence (DNA): TGTGCCAGCAGCCCATATAGGGGAGGCAGTGGCTACACCTTC. Translated: CASSPYRGGSGYTF.

The V gene is TRBV14, the J gene TRBJ2-5; 8 bases line up with TRBD1. In germline, CDR1 is SGHDN, CDR2 FVKESK. This CDR3 contains 16 residues. Trimming at V came to 4 bases and at J to 2 bases, leaving 9 bases not matched to a gene. DNA of the CDR3: TGTGCCAGCAGCCTTTACCGGGACAGGAAACAAGAGACCCAGTACTTC. Translation: CASSLYRDRKQETQYF.

V gene TRBV19 combines with J gene TRBJ1-6; 7 bases line up with TRBD1. V lost 4 bases, J lost 7 bases, and 4 bases stayed unmatched. Germline CDR1 is LNHDA and CDR2 is SQIVND (reference sequence). This CDR3 region has 14 residues. CDR3: CASSKQGKNSPLHF. In nucleotides, the CDR3 is TGTGCCAGTAGTAAACAGGGGAAGAATTCACCCCTCCACTTT.

The genes are TRBV4-2 and TRBJ1-4; no reliable D call. Germline V lookup: CDR1 LGHNA, CDR2 YNFKEQ. Trimming shortened V by 1 base and J by 0 bases, and 12 bases separated the two germline ends. This CDR3 has 17 amino acids. CDR3 bases: TGTGCCAGCAGCCAAGTTCCAGCATTCGCAACTAATGAAAAACTGTTTTTT. It encodes CASSQVPAFATNEKLFF.

The chain uses TRBV19 and TRBJ1-1, with 7 bases aligning to TRBD1. V shed 5 bases, J shed 1 base, and the junction held 7 bases outside the gene matches. Germline CDR1 is LNHDA and CDR2 is SQIVND (reference sequence). This CDR3 is 15 amino acids long. The CDR3 sequence is CASSSPGQPNTEAFF. The CDR3 coding sequence is TGTGCCAGTAGTTCTCCGGGACAGCCGAACACTGAAGCTTTCTTT.

V gene TRBV6-6 combines with J gene TRBJ2-3, with 8 bases aligning to TRBD2. Unmatched junction bases numbered 5, after V lost 1 base and J lost 5 bases. Germline CDR1 is MNHNY and CDR2 is SVGAGI (reference sequence). The CDR3 is made up of 15 amino acids. The CDR3 here is CASSYWRGAGDTQYF. The CDR3 DNA is TGTGCCAGCAGTTACTGGCGGGGGGCGGGAGATACGCAGTATTTT.

The genes are TRBV6-5 and TRBJ1-5; no clear D. This CDR3 has 16 residues. Per germline, CDR1 MNHEY and CDR2 SVGAGI. V lost 4 bases, J lost 0 bases, and 13 bases lay in between. CDR3 amino acids: CASSSYRSFSNQPQHF. The CDR3, as DNA: TGTGCCAGCAGTTCTTACAGATCTTTTAGCAATCAGCCCCAGCATTTT.

The CDR3 reads CAISGQGKTGELFF. CDR3 nucleotides: TGTGCCATCAGTGGTCAGGGAAAAACCGGGGAGCTGTTTTTT. The chain carries TRBV10-3 and TRBJ2-2; possibly TRBD1 for D (5 bases). The CDR3 sequence is 14 residues long. In germline, CDR1 is ENHRY, CDR2 SYGVKD. Trimming removed 4 bases at V and 5 bases at J, with 11 bases between.

The chain uses TRBV5-4 and TRBJ2-1, with 9 bases lining up with TRBD1. The J segment lost 8 bases and the V segment lost 3 bases, leaving 9 bases of the junction unmatched. The CDR3 is made up of 15 amino acids. Germline V lookup: CDR1 SGHNT, CDR2 YYREEE (reference sequence). The CDR3 bases are TGTGCCAGCAGCTCGGGACAGGGCGGGTCGGATGAGCAGTTCTTC. Protein sequence: CASSSGQGGSDEQFF.

This chain links TRBV5-6 with TRBJ2-2; the D gene is possibly TRBD1 (6 bases). V was pared by 5 bases and J by 1 base, with 6 bases between. The CDR3 totals 13 residues. The germline gives CDR1 SGHDT, CDR2 YYEEEE. The CDR3 loop is CASRQGNTGELFF. CDR3 DNA: TGTGCCAGCAGACAGGGGAACACCGGGGAGCTGTTTTTT. Based on the CDR3 plus reference TRBV5-6 and TRBJ2-2, the full variable domain is DAGVTQSPTHLIKTRGQQVTLRCSPKSGHDTVSWYQQALGQGPQFIFQYYEEEERQRGNFPDRFSGHQFPNYSSELNVNALLLGDSALYLCASRQGNTGELFFGEGSRLTVL.

The CDR3 nucleotides are TGTGCCACCAGCGCAGGTAGCGGGGGGCACCAAGAGACCCAGTACTTC. Amino acid sequence: CATSAGSGGHQETQYF. V and J are TRBV15 and TRBJ2-5, with TRBD2 matching 10 bases. The CDR3 covers 16 residues. Germline CDR1 LNHNV, CDR2 YYDKDF (reference sequence). J lost 0 bases, V lost 5 bases, and 6 bases had no gene match.

The chain employs TRBV7-8 and TRBJ2-3; D call uncertain. The CDR3 contains 14 residues. Per the germline V gene, CDR1 is SGHVS and CDR2 is FQNEAQ. Trimming cost V 0 bases and J 2 bases, with 6 bases left between them. The DNA of the CDR3 is TGTGCCAGCAGCTTAGCCCCACACACAGATACGCAGTATTTT. Its protein product is CASSLAPHTDTQYF.

The CDR3 nucleotides are TGTGCCAGCAGCCAAGGTACAGGGGGGAACACTGAAGCTTTCTTT. This sequence encodes CASSQGTGGNTEAFF. This chain joins TRBV4-2 and TRBJ1-1; TRBD1 aligns across 8 bases. The CDR3 is 15 residues long. The germline CDR1 and CDR2 sequences are LGHNA and YNFKEQ. The junction had 2 bases not matched to a gene; V was cut back by 1 base and J by 1 base.

The rearrangement joins TRBV28 to TRBJ1-6; possibly TRBD1 for D (5 bases). This CDR3 region has 17 residues. CDR1 is MDHEN and CDR2 is SYDVKM in the germline V gene. The V and J ends lost 7 bases and 7 bases respectively, with 23 bases between them. The CDR3 nucleotides read TGTGCCAGCACTACGGGGCACGGGCCTGGGTTAAATTCACCCCTCCACTTT. This codes for CASTTGHGPGLNSPLHF. Supplemented by reference TRBV28 and TRBJ1-6, the full variable domain reads DVKVTQSSRYLVKRTGEKVFLECVQDMDHENMFWYRQDPGLGLRLIYFSYDVKMKEKGDIPEGYSVSREKKERFSLILESASTNQTSMYLCASTTGHGPGLNSPLHFGNGTRLTVT.

In its sample, this clone was seen once. The V call is TRBV15, the J call TRBJ1-2, with a possible D match to TRBD1 (6 bases). CDR1 is LNHNV, CDR2 YYDKDF, per germline (reference sequence). With 1 base removed from V and 4 bases from J, the gap between germline ends came to 19 bases. The CDR3 is made up of 17 amino acids. The CDR3 sequence: CATSRGGGQVRSYGYTF. Here the CDR3 DNA reads TGTGCCACCAGCAGAGGGGGGGGCCAGGTACGTTCCTATGGCTACACCTTC.